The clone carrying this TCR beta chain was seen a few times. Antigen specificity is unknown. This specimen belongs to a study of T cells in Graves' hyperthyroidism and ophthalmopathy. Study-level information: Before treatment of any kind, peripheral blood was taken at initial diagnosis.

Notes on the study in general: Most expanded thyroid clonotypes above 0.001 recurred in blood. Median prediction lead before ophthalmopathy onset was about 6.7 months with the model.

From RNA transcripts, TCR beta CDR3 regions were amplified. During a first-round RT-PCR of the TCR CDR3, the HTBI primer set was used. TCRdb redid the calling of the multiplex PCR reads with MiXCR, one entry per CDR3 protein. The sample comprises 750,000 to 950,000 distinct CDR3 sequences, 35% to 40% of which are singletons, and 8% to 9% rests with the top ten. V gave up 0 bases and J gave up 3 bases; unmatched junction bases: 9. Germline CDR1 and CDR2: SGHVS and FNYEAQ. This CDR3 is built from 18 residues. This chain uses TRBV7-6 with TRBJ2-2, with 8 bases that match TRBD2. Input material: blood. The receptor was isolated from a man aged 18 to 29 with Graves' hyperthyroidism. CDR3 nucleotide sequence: TGTGCCAGCAGCTTAGCGCAGGTGGTAGCGGGGTACACCGGGGAGCTGTTTTTT. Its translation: CASSLAQVVAGYTGELFF.